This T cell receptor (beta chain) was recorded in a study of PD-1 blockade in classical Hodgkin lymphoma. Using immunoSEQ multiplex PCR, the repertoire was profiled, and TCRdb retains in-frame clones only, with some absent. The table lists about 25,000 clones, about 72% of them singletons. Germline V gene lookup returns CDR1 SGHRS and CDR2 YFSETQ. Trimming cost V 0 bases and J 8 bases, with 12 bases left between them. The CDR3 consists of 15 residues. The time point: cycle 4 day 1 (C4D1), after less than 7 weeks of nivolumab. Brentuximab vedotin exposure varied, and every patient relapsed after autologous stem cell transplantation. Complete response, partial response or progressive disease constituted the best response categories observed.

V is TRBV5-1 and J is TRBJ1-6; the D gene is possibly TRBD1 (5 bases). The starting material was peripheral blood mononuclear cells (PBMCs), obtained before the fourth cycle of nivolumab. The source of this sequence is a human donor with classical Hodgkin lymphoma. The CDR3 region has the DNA TGCGCCAGCAGCTTGGCCTTCGGGACCGATTCACCCCTCCACTTT. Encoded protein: CASSLAFGTDSPLHF.